The 18 T cell receptor beta chains below come from one sample, sequenced in a study of T cells in Graves' hyperthyroidism and ophthalmopathy. What was amplified from RNA transcripts were TCR beta CDR3 regions. Researchers ran a first-round RT-PCR on the TCR CDR3 using the HTBI primer set. From the multiplex PCR reads, TCRdb called clonotypes with MiXCR, one entry per CDR3 protein. Found here are 500,000 or so distinct CDR3 sequences, about 16% of them singletons; the top ten hold 29%. Source material: blood. The receptors shown here come from a woman in her 30s with Graves' ophthalmopathy.

The sample holds many counts of this clonotype. The rearrangement uses TRBV7-2 and TRBJ2-7; D uncertain. The CDR3 loop spans 14 amino acids. V was pared by 5 bases and J by 4 bases, with 15 bases between. The V gene's germline CDR1 is SGHTA and CDR2 FQGNSA. Here the CDR3 DNA reads TGTGCCAGCAGCCCGCTGGCGGCCGATTACGAGCAGTACTTC. This sequence encodes CASSPLAADYEQYF.

The V and J genes are TRBV3-1 and TRBJ2-7; TRBD1 matches 9 bases. From germline, CDR1 is LGHDT and CDR2 YNNKEL (reference sequence). This CDR3 has 14 amino acids. Trimming took 3 bases from V and 6 from J; bases not matched to a gene: 6. The CDR3 spells CASSQGQGSGEQYF. The DNA for the CDR3 is TGTGCCAGCAGCCAGGGACAGGGTTCTGGCGAGCAGTACTTC.

There are many counts of this clonotype. The chain uses TRBV11-2 and TRBJ2-7; D might be TRBD2 (5 bases). Trimming left V 4 bases short and J 3 bases short, with 19 bases between. Per germline, CDR1 SGHAT and CDR2 FQNNGV. CDR3 length: 16 amino acids. CDR3 DNA: TGTGCCAGCAGCTCTAGCCCCGACATTTTCCTCTACGAGCAGTACTTC. Translating gives CASSSSPDIFLYEQYF. The variable domain in full, completed from reference TRBV11-2 and TRBJ2-7, reads EAGVAQSPRYKIIEKRQSVAFWCNPISGHATLYWYQQILGQGPKLLIQFQNNGVVDDSQLPKDRFSAERLKGVDSTLKIQPAKLEDSAVYLCASSSSPDIFLYEQYFGPGTRLTVT.

This clonotype has ten or more counts. The chain couples TRBV30 to TRBJ2-1, with a weak D call TRBD1 (6 bases). CDR1 GTSNPN and CDR2 SVGIG come from the germline V gene (reference sequence). The V gene lost 5 bases and the J gene lost 4 bases, with 12 bases spanning the gap. CDR3 length: 13 residues. In nucleotides, the CDR3 is TGTGCCTGGTCCAAGACAGGTTACAATGAGCAGTTCTTC. This encodes CAWSKTGYNEQFF.

The sample holds a few counts of this clonotype. The V and J genes are TRBV20-1 and TRBJ2-1; 8 bases are a match to TRBD2. The V gene's germline CDR1 is DFQATT and CDR2 SNEGSKA (reference sequence). The CDR3 extends over 15 amino acids. V shed 4 bases, J shed 6 bases, and the junction held 11 bases outside the gene matches. The CDR3 DNA follows: TGCAGTGCTACCCCTAACCCGGCGGGAGGCAATGAGCAGTTCTTC. It codes for CSATPNPAGGNEQFF.

This clonotype was seen repeatedly, ten times or more. This chain uses TRBV20-1 with TRBJ1-5; TRBD1 matches 7 bases. Losses at the gene ends were 5 bases for V and 2 bases for J; bases not matched to a gene: 6. This CDR3 spans 14 amino acids. CDR1 and CDR2 from the germline V gene are DFQATT and SNEGSKA (reference sequence). In DNA form, the CDR3 reads TGCAGTGCTCAGGGGACAGTTGGCAATCAGCCCCAGCATTTT. This encodes CSAQGTVGNQPQHF.

This clonotype was seen at least ten times. The chain joins TRBV10-3 to TRBJ2-1, with TRBD2 matching 11 bases. The junction had 10 bases not matched to a gene; V was cut back by 6 bases and J by 0 bases. Germline CDR1 ENHRY, CDR2 SYGVKD. The CDR3 loop spans 18 amino acids. The CDR3 sequence: CAISPLLAGENSYNEQFF. As DNA, the CDR3 is TGTGCCATCAGCCCTTTACTAGCGGGAGAGAACTCCTACAATGAGCAGTTCTTC.

This chain's CDR3 is CASTTRLRASGRGEQFF. The CDR3 DNA sequence: TGTGCCAGCACAACAAGACTGCGGGCTAGCGGGAGGGGTGAGCAGTTCTTC. The chain combines TRBV6-1 with TRBJ2-1; 12 bases agree with TRBD2. Germline V gene sequence: CDR1 MNHNS, CDR2 SASEGT. J was trimmed by 9 bases and V by 7 bases; bases with no gene match: 16. The length of the CDR3 is 17 residues.

This rearrangement joins TRBV2 to TRBJ2-2, with 11 nucleotides matching TRBD2. This CDR3 is 15 amino acids long. The V and J ends lost 5 bases and 5 bases, in that order; junction bases with no gene match: 4. Per the germline V gene, CDR1 is SNHLY and CDR2 is FYNNEI. As DNA, the CDR3 is TGTGCCAGCAGTTCTAGGACTAGCGGGACCGGGGAGCTGTTTTTT. This gives the protein CASSSRTSGTGELFF.

DNA of the CDR3: TGTGCCTGGATGATAGGGACAGAGACCCAGTACTTC. Amino acid sequence: CAWMIGTETQYF. This chain links TRBV30 with TRBJ2-5; D possibly matches TRBD1 or TRBD2 (5 bases each). This CDR3 spans 12 amino acids. V dropped 4 bases and J dropped 4 bases, with 10 bases sitting between them. CDR1 GTSNPN and CDR2 SVGIG come from the germline V gene (reference sequence). Combining the CDR3 with reference TRBV30 and TRBJ2-5 gives the whole variable domain SQTIHQWPATLVQPVGSPLSLECTVEGTSNPNLYWYRQAAGRGLQLLFYSVGIGQISSEVPQNLSASRPQDRQFILSSKKLLLSDSGFYLCAWMIGTETQYFGPGTRLLVL.

This clonotype appeared many times. The chain joins TRBV7-2 to TRBJ2-7; D possibly corresponds to TRBD1 (5 bases). Trimming stripped 4 bases from V and 3 bases from J, with 10 bases between. Germline-derived CDR1 and CDR2 are SGHTA and FQGNSA. The CDR3 loop spans 13 amino acids. CDR3 sequence (DNA): TGTGCCAGCAGCTCGGACATACTCTACGAGCAGTACTTC. This translates into CASSSDILYEQYF.

As regards this clonotype: A read error is possible here, since a much larger clone lies one base away. The V and J genes are TRBV5-8 and TRBJ2-3, with unresolved D. This CDR3 region has 14 residues. Germline loops: CDR1 SGHTS, CDR2 YDEGEE. The CDR3 is CACSLLAVGDTQYF. The CDR3 nucleotides are TGTGCCTGCAGCTTACTGGCGGTGGGGGATACGCAGTATTTT.

This clonotype has ten or more counts. The genes are TRBV6-1 and TRBJ2-5; 11 bases line up with TRBD2. Germline-derived CDR1 and CDR2 are MNHNS and SASEGT. Germline trimming cut 5 bases from V and 5 bases from J; bases unmatched to any gene: 7. This CDR3 has 15 amino acids. CDR3 protein: CASSISLAGAETQYF. In DNA, the CDR3 is TGTGCCAGCAGTATCTCACTAGCGGGAGCCGAGACCCAGTACTTC.

This clonotype has at least ten counts. The gene calls are TRBV6-1 and TRBJ2-2; 11 bases fit TRBD2. Germline CDR1 reads MNHNS; CDR2 reads SASEGT. J lost 0 bases, V lost 6 bases, and 6 bases had no gene match. The length of the CDR3 is 17 residues. CDR3 nucleotide sequence: TGTGCCAGCAGAACCGGGACTAGCGGAGCGAACACCGGGGAGCTGTTTTTT. Protein product: CASRTGTSGANTGELFF.

The chain is built from TRBV5-4 and TRBJ2-2; TRBD2 matches 14 bases. Germline V lookup: CDR1 SGHNT, CDR2 YYREEE (reference sequence). With V trimmed by 5 bases and J by 4 bases, 4 bases remained unmatched. The length of the CDR3 is 16 residues. CDR3 nucleotide sequence: TGTGCCAGCAGGTCGGGACTAGCGGGAGCCACCGGGGAGCTGTTTTTT. It specifies CASRSGLAGATGELFF. The full variable domain, completed using reference TRBV5-4 and TRBJ2-2, is ETGVTQSPTHLIKTRGQQVTLRCSSQSGHNTVSWYQQALGQGPQFIFQYYREEENGRGNFPPRFSGLQFPNYSSELNVNALELDDSALYLCASRSGLAGATGELFFGEGSRLTVL.

Ten or more counts support this clonotype. CDR3 nucleotides: TGTGCCAGCAGCCGCGGCCCCGGGAGCGGTAATTCACCCCTCCACTTT. It is translated as CASSRGPGSGNSPLHF. The chain joins TRBV28 to TRBJ1-6; D not resolved. The ends were cut back, 6 bases at V and 6 bases at J, with 18 bases in the middle. The CDR3 totals 16 residues. Germline V lookup: CDR1 MDHEN, CDR2 SYDVKM.

This clonotype was observed many times. The chain couples TRBV30 to TRBJ2-1; D unclear. The CDR3 runs to 16 residues. Trimming left V 3 bases short and J 0 bases short, with 15 bases between. CDR1 GTSNPN and CDR2 SVGIG come from the germline V gene (reference sequence). CDR3 nucleotide sequence: TGTGCCTGGAGGACTGGGTCAAGGAGCTCCTACAATGAGCAGTTCTTC. It specifies CAWRTGSRSSYNEQFF.

Only one count was recorded for this clonotype. The junction departs from germline at one end; a sequencing error may be responsible. The genes are TRBV7-8 and TRBJ2-1; 11 positions match TRBD2. CDR1 SGHVS and CDR2 FQNEAQ come from the germline V gene. This CDR3 contains 14 residues. CDR3 DNA sequence: TGCGCCAGCAGTAAACTAGCGGGAGAAGATGAGCAGTTCTTC. It yields the protein CASSKLAGEDEQFF.